This TCR beta chain was profiled in a study of blood T cell repertoires in COVID-19. The germline gives CDR1 MNHEY, CDR2 SVGAGI. V was trimmed by 6 bases and J by 4 bases, leaving 12 bases between them. The CDR3 extends over 13 amino acids. Produced via immunoSEQ multiplex PCR; TCRdb's table is partial and in-frame only. The sample holds around 240,000 clones; more than 70% are singletons and the top ten take approximately 2.1%. The sequenced material came from PBMCs or T cells enriched from blood (not recorded which). This TCR was recovered from a woman between 50 and 59 years old who had recovered from COVID-19. The genes are TRBV6-5 and TRBJ1-2, with D possibly matching TRBD1 (5 bases). The CDR3 DNA sequence: TGTGCCAGCAGCGCGGGGCGCATCTATGGCTACACCTTC. Translated: CASSAGRIYGYTF.